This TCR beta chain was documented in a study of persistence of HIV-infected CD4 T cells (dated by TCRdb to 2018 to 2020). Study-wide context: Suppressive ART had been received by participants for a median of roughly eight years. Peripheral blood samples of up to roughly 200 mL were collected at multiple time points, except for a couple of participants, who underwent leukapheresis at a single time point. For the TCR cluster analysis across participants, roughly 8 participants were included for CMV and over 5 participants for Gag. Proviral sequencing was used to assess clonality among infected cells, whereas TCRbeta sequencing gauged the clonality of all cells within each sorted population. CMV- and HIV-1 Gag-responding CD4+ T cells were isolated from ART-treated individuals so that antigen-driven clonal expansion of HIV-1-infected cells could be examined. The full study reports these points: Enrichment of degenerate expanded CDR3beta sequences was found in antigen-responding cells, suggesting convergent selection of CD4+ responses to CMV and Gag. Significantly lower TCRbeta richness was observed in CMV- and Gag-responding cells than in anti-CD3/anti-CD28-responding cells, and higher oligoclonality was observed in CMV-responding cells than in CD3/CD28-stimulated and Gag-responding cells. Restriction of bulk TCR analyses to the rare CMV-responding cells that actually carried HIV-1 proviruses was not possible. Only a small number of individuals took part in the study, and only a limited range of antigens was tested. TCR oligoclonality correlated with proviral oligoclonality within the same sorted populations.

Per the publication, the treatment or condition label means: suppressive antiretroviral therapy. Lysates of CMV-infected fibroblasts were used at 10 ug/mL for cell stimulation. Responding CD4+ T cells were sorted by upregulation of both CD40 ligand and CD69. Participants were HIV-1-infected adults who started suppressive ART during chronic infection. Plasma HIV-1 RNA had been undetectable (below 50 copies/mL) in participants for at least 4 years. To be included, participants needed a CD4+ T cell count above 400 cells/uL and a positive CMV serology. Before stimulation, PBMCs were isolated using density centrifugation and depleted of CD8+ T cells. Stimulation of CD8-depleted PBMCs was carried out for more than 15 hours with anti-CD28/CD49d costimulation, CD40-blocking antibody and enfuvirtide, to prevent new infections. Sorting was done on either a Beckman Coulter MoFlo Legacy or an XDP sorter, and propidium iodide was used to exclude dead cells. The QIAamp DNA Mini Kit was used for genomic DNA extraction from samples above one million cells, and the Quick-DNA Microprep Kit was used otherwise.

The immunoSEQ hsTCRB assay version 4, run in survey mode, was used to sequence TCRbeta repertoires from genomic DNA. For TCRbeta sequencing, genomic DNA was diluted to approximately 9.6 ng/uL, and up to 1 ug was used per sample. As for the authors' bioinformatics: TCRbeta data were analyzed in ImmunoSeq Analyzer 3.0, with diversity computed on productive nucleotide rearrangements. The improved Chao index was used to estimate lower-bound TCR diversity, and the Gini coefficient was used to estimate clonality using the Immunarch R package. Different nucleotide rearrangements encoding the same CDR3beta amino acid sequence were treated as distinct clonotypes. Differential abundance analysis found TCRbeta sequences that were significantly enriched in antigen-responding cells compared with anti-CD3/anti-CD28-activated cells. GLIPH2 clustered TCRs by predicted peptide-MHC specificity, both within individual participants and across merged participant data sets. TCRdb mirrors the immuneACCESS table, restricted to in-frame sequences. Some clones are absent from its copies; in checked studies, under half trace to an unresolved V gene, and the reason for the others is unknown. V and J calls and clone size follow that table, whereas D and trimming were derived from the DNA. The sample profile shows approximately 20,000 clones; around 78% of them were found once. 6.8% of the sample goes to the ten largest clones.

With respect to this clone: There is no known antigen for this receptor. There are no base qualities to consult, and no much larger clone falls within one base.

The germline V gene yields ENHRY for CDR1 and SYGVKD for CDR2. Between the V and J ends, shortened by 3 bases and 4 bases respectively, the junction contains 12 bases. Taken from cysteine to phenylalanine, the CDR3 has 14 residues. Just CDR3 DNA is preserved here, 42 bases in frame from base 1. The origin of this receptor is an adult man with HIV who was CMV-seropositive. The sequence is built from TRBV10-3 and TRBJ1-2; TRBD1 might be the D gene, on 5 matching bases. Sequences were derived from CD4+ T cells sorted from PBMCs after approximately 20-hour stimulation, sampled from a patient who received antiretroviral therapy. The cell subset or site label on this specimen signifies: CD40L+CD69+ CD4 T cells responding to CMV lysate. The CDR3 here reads CAISDQGSSYGYTF. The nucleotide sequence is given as TGTGCCATCAGTGATCAGGGCAGCTCCTATGGCTACACCTTC.